The present TCR beta chain was sequenced within a study of shared clonotypes between healthy human individuals. With respect to this clone: Other DNA sequences from this sample encode an identical CDR3 as well.

Original data processing: In the immunoSEQ data, sequences were junction-only and lacked quality scores, so filtering differed. The table came from immunoSEQ multiplex PCR; TCRdb's copy has only in-frame clones and leaves some out. Clone size and V and J calls were adopted from that table, with D and trimming inferred from the DNA. The table includes roughly 680,000 clones, around 70% detected once. CDR3 length: 13 amino acids. CDR1 is MDHEN, CDR2 SYDVKM, per germline. The V end lost 2 bases, the J end lost 3 bases, and 8 bases lay between the germline ends. This receptor was obtained from a woman in her thirties in good health. V and J are TRBV28 and TRBJ2-7; no clear D. The sample was memory CD4+ T cells sorted from blood. Subset given: CD45RA-negative fraction. The CDR3: CASSLTWDYEQYF. Written as DNA, the CDR3 is TGTGCCAGCAGTTTAACGTGGGACTACGAGCAGTACTTC.